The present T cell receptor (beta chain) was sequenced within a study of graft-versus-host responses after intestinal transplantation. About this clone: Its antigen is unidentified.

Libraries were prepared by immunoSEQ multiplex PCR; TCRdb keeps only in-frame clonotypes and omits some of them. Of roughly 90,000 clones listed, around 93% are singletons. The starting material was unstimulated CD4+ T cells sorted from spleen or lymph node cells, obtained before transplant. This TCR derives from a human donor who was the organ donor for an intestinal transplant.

The CDR3 is CASSPQTQVSSGNTIYF. In nucleotides, the CDR3 is TGCGCCAGCAGCCCACAAACTCAGGTTAGCTCTGGAAACACCATATATTTT. J is TRBJ1-3 and V is TRBV4-1; the D is unclear. CDR1 MGHRA and CDR2 YSYEKL come from the germline V gene. The CDR3 has 17 amino acids. The V end lost 4 bases, the J end lost 0 bases, and 16 bases lay between the germline ends.